This T cell receptor beta chain originates from a study of T cell clonality in common variable immunodeficiency. Findings of the study overall: CVID subjects shared fewer TCRbeta clones than healthy controls did. Common variable immunodeficiency TCR beta sequences reportedly had fewer deletions and N-nucleotide insertions.

Germline V gene data show CDR1 as SGHVS and CDR2 as FQNEAQ. Trimming took off 2 bases at V and 5 bases at J, with 19 bases between the two ends. This CDR3 region has 17 residues. In its sample, this clone was seen a few times. Its specificity is unknown. The missing CDR3 end, 3 residues past where the read stops, is filled in from the germline J gene. This table comes from immunoSEQ multiplex PCR, and its TCRdb copy is limited to in-frame clones, with some not included. This sample carries 25,000 to 30,000 clones, none of them present only once. The V gene is TRBV7-8, the J gene TRBJ2-1; D gene uncertain. The material sequenced was peripheral blood mononuclear cells. The clonotype was recovered from a human donor with common variable immunodeficiency. The CDR3 region is CASSLNPRWIRDNEQFF. CDR3 DNA, as far as it was read: TGTGCCAGCAGCTTAAATCCCAGATGGATACGGGACAATGAG.